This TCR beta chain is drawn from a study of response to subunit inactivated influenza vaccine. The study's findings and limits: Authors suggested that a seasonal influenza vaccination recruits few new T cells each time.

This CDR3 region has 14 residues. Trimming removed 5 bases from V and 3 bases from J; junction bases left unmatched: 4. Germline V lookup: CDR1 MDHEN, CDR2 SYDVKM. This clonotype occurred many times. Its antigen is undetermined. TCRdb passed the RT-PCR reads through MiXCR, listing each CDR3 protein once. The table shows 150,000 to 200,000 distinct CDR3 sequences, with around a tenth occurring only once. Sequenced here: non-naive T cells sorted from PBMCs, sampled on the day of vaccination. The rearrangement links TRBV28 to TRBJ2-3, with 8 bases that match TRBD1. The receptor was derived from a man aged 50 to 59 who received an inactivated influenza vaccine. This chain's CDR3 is CASSPDRVTDTQYF. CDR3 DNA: TGTGCCAGCAGTCCGGACAGGGTAACAGATACGCAGTATTTT. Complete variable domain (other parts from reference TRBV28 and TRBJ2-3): DVKVTQSSRYLVKRTGEKVFLECVQDMDHENMFWYRQDPGLGLRLIYFSYDVKMKEKGDIPEGYSVSREKKERFSLILESASTNQTSMYLCASSPDRVTDTQYFGPGTRLTVL.